This record concerns one TCR beta chain sequence. This clonotype was found a few times. The target of this receptor is not known. No much larger clonotype is one base removed from it; base qualities were not supplied. Looking up the germline V gene (reference sequence) yields CDR1 LNHNV and CDR2 YYDKDF. There are 16 amino acids in the CDR3, from cysteine to phenylalanine inclusive. The only DNA kept is the CDR3, 48 bases in frame from the first base. Trimming takes 5 bases from V and 2 bases from J, and the germline ends sit 16 bases apart. The library was produced with 5' RACE. Sequencing was carried out with an Illumina HiSeq 2500. A second PCR of about 7 to 12 cycles was run with a J-beta primer mix and a sample-barcoded 5' primer. Each TCR beta cDNA molecule received a unique molecular identifier from a template-switch 5' adaptor carrying 12 random nucleotides. At least 2.5 million CDR3-containing paired-end reads were obtained from each sample. All of the RNA was converted into first-strand cDNA using the Mint cDNA synthesis kit, with a TRBC-specific oligonucleotide serving as the primer. After uracil-DNA glycosylase treatment, a first 18-cycle PCR used universal primers M1SS and BC2_uni_R on all cDNA. The original methods were these. Each sample was normalized by randomly selecting 1 million high-quality reads, each carrying a distinct molecular identifier. Reads sharing molecular identifiers were discarded rather than binned into consensus sequences. MiTCR, with a Q25 quality threshold and the strictest error-elimination algorithm, was used for CDR3 identification, clonotype clustering and error correction. A nonparametric unseen species model with Euler transformation was used to estimate lower-bound total TCR beta diversity. TCRdb passed the public sequencing reads through fastp at Q25 and MiXCR, retaining productive beta sequences. Rows with one shared CDR3 protein collapse into an entry with the most common genes and DNA. TCRdb's processing, not the authors', yielded these V and J calls. The sample contains approximately 680,000 distinct CDR3 sequences, about a third of them found a single time. The ten largest clones take up 15% of the sample.

The sample originates from a study of blood T cells in healthy people across ages (dated by TCRdb to 2015 to 2017). Broadly, across the study: In model experiments, template switching captured about one uniquely barcoded TCR beta cDNA molecule for every two T cells. Age-related changes in TCR beta repertoire diversity were measured in the study by deep sequencing normalized with unique cDNA molecular identifiers. Donors were grouped into four age groups: young (average approximately 15 years), middle-aged (39), aged (around 60) and long-lived (less than 85). Donors of different ages were randomly distributed across sequencing lanes to avoid experimental bias. Using the same blood draw, the study looked at two additional independent replicas of 1 million unique cDNA reads for two donors, one aged 18 to 30 and the other aged 80 or older. The study at large found these results: As age increased, observed TCR beta diversity per million T cells dropped in a roughly linear way, and a significant reduction was already evident by age 40. Because donor CMV infection status was unknown, age-related changes in expanded clonotypes were potentially confounded. Estimates of total diversity from one million sequenced T cells were regarded as lower bounds and underestimates. Compared with the aged group, the long-lived group had more naive CD4+ T cells, fewer expanded clones and increased TCR diversity, a pattern suggesting age selection. A strong correlation was found between observed TCR beta diversity and the percentage of naive T cells measured by flow cytometry. Because profiling used bulk unsorted PBMCs, naive and antigen-experienced compartments could not be compared conclusively.

The roughly 39 donors, aged roughly 6 to 95 years, were systemically healthy Caucasian individuals from Russia. Around 9.9 milliliters of peripheral blood were collected from each donor into EDTA-treated Vacutainer tubes. Ficoll-Paque density-gradient centrifugation was used to isolate PBMCs, with at least 6 million per sample. Total RNA was extracted from PBMCs with Trizol reagent, with at least 5.5 micrograms obtained per sample. For every donor, an aliquot of PBMCs went through flow cytometry to measure the percentages of naive CD45RAhigh/CD27high T cells. The source material was blood. The chain couples TRBV15 to TRBJ1-5; perhaps TRBD1 is the D gene, with 6 bases matching. This receptor was taken from a woman at least 80 years old in good health. Donor details come from another sample of the same person, matched by shared clones. CDR3 reads: CATSSGGWGRNQPQHF. At the DNA level, the sequence is TGTGCCACCAGCTCCGGGGGGTGGGGGCGCAATCAGCCCCAGCATTTT.